This T cell receptor beta chain was documented in a study of T-cell memory formation after mild COVID-19. TCRdb re-called the 5' RACE reads with MiXCR, one entry per CDR3 protein. The sample has 340,000 or so distinct CDR3 sequences, 10% to 15% seen once. To note about this clonotype: An end of the junction differs from the germline gene, which may be a read error.

The CDR3 loop spans 14 amino acids. Germline assignment: CDR1 SQVTM and CDR2 ANQGSEA. V is TRBV29-1 and J is TRBJ1-1; tentatively, D is TRBD1 (6 bases). Sequenced: PBMCs or a T cell subset sorted from them (not recorded which). The clonotype originates from a man between 18 and 35 years old who had mild COVID-19 (a few samples of this study predate the infection). Cell type and time point are not known. The CDR3 reads CSARPQGSGTEDFF. In DNA form, the CDR3 reads TGCAGCGCCCGGCCACAGGGTTCAGGCACTGAAGATTTCTTT.